The T cell receptor beta chain described here comes from a study of blood T cell repertoires in COVID-19. Study overall: Whether acute or convalescent, the COVID-19 samples came from the United States, Italy and Spain. PBMCs, B-cell-depleted T cells, or T cells were the source of the cDNA or gDNA that made up the material.

Original processing methods: Cell counts per sample came from amplifying reference gene primers. The repertoire was sequenced with immunoSEQ multiplex PCR; TCRdb's copy has only in-frame clones and lacks some. Clonal size and the V and J genes are those of that table, whereas D and trimming came from the DNA. Here the sample spans around 95,000 clones, roughly nine tenths being singletons. CDR1 is LGHNT, CDR2 FRNRAP, per germline. V lost 6 bases, J lost 9 bases, and 14 bases lay in between. The CDR3 sequence is 12 residues long. This clonotype originated in a man aged 50 to 59 with acute or convalescent COVID-19. The rearrangement uses TRBV12-5 and TRBJ1-2; maybe TRBD1 (6 bases). Sequenced input: peripheral blood. CDR3 loop: CASGTGLGSYTF. The CDR3, as DNA: TGTGCTAGTGGGACAGGCCTCGGTAGCTACACCTTC.